The 7 T cell receptor beta chains below come from one sample, sequenced in a study of post-analysis software for immune sequencing data (dated by TCRdb to between 2014 and 2016). Overall study results and their limits: Patients showed significantly higher frequencies than controls for several TRBV segments, among them TRBV5-6, TRBV5-1 and TRBV20-1.

Preparation of the library involved PCR. Instrument used: Illumina HiSeq 2500. To reduce PCR and sequencing biases, unique molecular identifiers were incorporated into the TCR beta cDNA libraries. In TCRdb, the public reads were trimmed at Q25 with fastp and aligned with MiXCR, with productive beta chains retained. Duplicate CDR3 protein sequences are folded into a single record with the most common DNA and genes. This sample gives 380,000 or so distinct CDR3 sequences in total; less than 35% of them show up just once. Roughly 12% of the sample rests with the top ten. The antigens these receptors bind are not known. The sequenced sample consisted of blood. Receptors originate from a girl between 5 and 17 years old with multiple sclerosis.

J is TRBJ1-5 and V is TRBV20-1, with no clear D. CDR1 and CDR2 (germline): DFQATT, SNEGSKA (reference sequence). Trimming removed 1 base at V and 2 bases at J, with 9 bases between. The CDR3 contains 14 residues. The DNA of the CDR3 is TGCAGTGCTAGAGTTCCCGGGGGCAATCAGCCCCAGCATTTT. This encodes CSARVPGGNQPQHF.

The chain links TRBV29-1 to TRBJ1-1, with TRBD1 as a possible D gene (6 bases). The CDR3 sequence is 13 residues long. Germline loops: CDR1 SQVTM, CDR2 ANQGSEA. V was trimmed by 4 bases and J by 5 bases, leaving 14 bases between them. CDR3 sequence: CSVAQGEGTEAFF. CDR3 DNA sequence: TGCAGCGTTGCACAGGGTGAGGGGACTGAAGCTTTCTTT.

The genes are TRBV4-3 and TRBJ2-1; D gene uncertain. The CDR3 runs to 14 residues. Germline CDR1 is LGHNA and CDR2 is YSLEER. Trimming left V 0 bases short and J 0 bases short, with 3 bases between. The CDR3 region is CASSQDFSYNEQFF. CDR3 in DNA: TGCGCCAGCAGCCAAGATTTCTCCTACAATGAGCAGTTCTTC.

V usage is TRBV5-1 and J usage is TRBJ1-1; possible D gene TRBD1, 5 bases. CDR1 and CDR2 (germline): SGHRS, YFSETQ. This CDR3 has 14 residues. Trimming left V 5 bases short and J 1 base short, with 12 bases between. Here the CDR3 reads CASSSGERNTEAFF. The DNA for the CDR3 is TGCGCCAGCAGTTCGGGGGAACGGAACACTGAAGCTTTCTTT.

This clonotype was counted a few times. The chain is built from TRBV6-6 and TRBJ1-4, with 8 positions matching TRBD1. The germline gives CDR1 MNHNY, CDR2 SVGAGI (reference sequence). J was trimmed by 5 bases and V by 5 bases; bases with no gene match: 4. CDR3 size: 14 residues. As DNA, the CDR3 is TGTGCCAGCAGTCCCGGGACAGGAAATGAAAAACTGTTTTTT. The encoded protein is CASSPGTGNEKLFF.

This clonotype has just a few counts. The chain links TRBV11-1 to TRBJ2-7; 9 positions match TRBD1. J lost 1 base, V lost 4 bases, and 8 bases had no gene match. The germline CDR1 and CDR2 sequences are SGHAT and FQDESV (reference sequence). The CDR3 consists of 16 residues. Here the CDR3 reads CASSSPGQGLSYEQYF. In nucleotides, the CDR3 is TGTGCCAGCAGCTCACCCGGACAGGGGCTATCCTACGAGCAGTACTTC.

This clonotype was recorded at least ten times. This sequence joins TRBV5-1 and TRBJ2-5; TRBD2 matches at 8 bases. Germline values: CDR1 SGHRS, CDR2 YFSETQ. Unmatched junction bases numbered 3, after V lost 4 bases and J lost 1 base. The CDR3 contains 14 residues. CDR3 residues: CASSLGLAQETQYF. The DNA of the CDR3 is TGCGCCAGCAGCCTTGGACTAGCCCAAGAGACCCAGTACTTC. The full variable domain, its missing parts supplied by reference TRBV5-1 and TRBJ2-5, is KAGVTQTPRYLIKTRGQQVTLSCSPISGHRSVSWYQQTPGQGLQFLFEYFSETQRNKGNFPGRFSGRQFSNSRSEMNVSTLELGDSALYLCASSLGLAQETQYFGPGTRLLVL.